What follows describes a single TCR beta chain. Its target is not known. The sample is drawn from a study of blood T cells in healthy people across ages. Whole-study findings and limits: While age rose, TCR beta diversity per million T cells dropped in a roughly linear way.

V was trimmed by 4 bases and J by 3 bases, leaving 9 bases between them. CDR1 and CDR2 from the germline V gene are MNHNS and SASEGT. This CDR3 contains 13 residues. A second PCR, run for 7 to 11 cycles, used a sample-barcoded 5' primer plus a J-beta primer mix. CDR3-containing paired-end reads numbering at least 2.5 million came from each sample. MiXCR was run by TCRdb on the 5' RACE reads, yielding one entry per CDR3 protein. In the table there are around 1,500,000 distinct CDR3 sequences, roughly 45% of which are singletons. The clonotype comes from a woman under 30 in good health. Sequenced material: blood. The chain has TRBV6-1 and TRBJ2-5, with unresolved D. In DNA form, the CDR3 reads TGTGCCAGCAGTGGAGTATTGGAAGAGACCCAGTACTTC. Translating it yields CASSGVLEETQYF.